This TCR beta chain was identified during a study of blood T cell repertoires in COVID-19. This CDR3 is built from 11 residues. V trimming: 3 bases; J trimming: 14 bases; junction bases outside the gene matches: 7. The germline V gene has CDR1 SQVTM and CDR2 ANQGSEA. The protocol was immunoSEQ multiplex PCR, while the TCRdb copy is restricted to in-frame clones and leaves out a portion. This table has a few hundred thousand clones, roughly 87% appearing once. The source material was peripheral blood. The rearrangement joins TRBV29-1 to TRBJ2-3, with 8 bases fitting TRBD2. This TCR derives from a man aged 18 to 29 with active or convalescent COVID-19. CDR3 in DNA: TGCAGCGTTGAGGCGGGGGGCCGCCTGTATTTT. Translating it yields CSVEAGGRLYF.